A single sample gave rise to the 31 T cell receptor beta chains below, sequenced in a study of T cell repertoires in cytomegalovirus infection. No antigens are known for them. TCRdb redid the calling of the reads with MiXCR, one entry per CDR3 protein. The table shows about 890,000 distinct CDR3 sequences, with around 30% occurring only once. The sample in question was cultured CD8+ T cells from PBMCs, obtained from culture after CMV antigen stimulation. All receptors come from a human donor in good health (CMV status not recorded). Some clones in this sample may be carry-over from other donors' samples.

The sample holds a few counts of this clonotype. The J gene is TRBJ1-2, the V gene TRBV15; no reliable D call. Germline CDR1 LNHNV, CDR2 YYDKDF (reference sequence). This CDR3 is 17 amino acids long. The V gene lost 3 bases and the J gene lost 4 bases, with 21 bases spanning the gap. For the CDR3, the DNA is TGTGCCACCAGCAGCGACCCCGTTCTTCGTAACACCTATGGCTACACCTTC. Translation gives CATSSDPVLRNTYGYTF.

This clonotype was counted only a few times. CDR3 bases: TGTGCCAGCTTCGAAGGCCGATACACCGGGGAGCTGTTTTTT. It specifies CASFEGRYTGELFF. V and J are TRBV28 and TRBJ2-2; D not resolved. There are 14 residues in the CDR3. V was trimmed by 8 bases and J by 3 bases, leaving 13 bases between them. Germline V gene data show CDR1 as MDHEN and CDR2 as SYDVKM.

This chain uses TRBV2 with TRBJ2-5; tentatively, D is TRBD2 (7 bases). CDR3 length equals 14 residues. V lost 3 bases and J lost 7, with 15 bases in between. Germline CDR1 and CDR2: SNHLY and FYNNEI. CDR3 loop: CASSESGGLVTQYF. In nucleotides, the CDR3 is TGTGCCAGCAGTGAGTCGGGGGGCCTAGTGACCCAGTACTTC.

V usage is TRBV9 and J usage is TRBJ1-6; possibly TRBD1 for D (6 bases). Trimming took 5 bases from V and 9 from J, leaving 18 bases between them. The CDR3 runs 15 residues. Germline loops: CDR1 SGDLS, CDR2 YYNGEE. In DNA, the CDR3 is TGTGCCAGCAGTTTGGGACATAGTGAATTTTCACCCCTCCACTTT. Translation: CASSLGHSEFSPLHF. The variable domain in full, completed from reference TRBV9 and TRBJ1-6, reads DSGVTQTPKHLITATGQRVTLRCSPRSGDLSVYWYQQSLDQGLQFLIQYYNGEERAKGNILERFSAQQFPDLHSELNLSSLELGDSALYFCASSLGHSEFSPLHFGNGTRLTVT.

J is TRBJ1-2 and V is TRBV27; D may be TRBD1 (5 bases). Per germline, CDR1 MNHEY and CDR2 SMNVEV (reference sequence). The CDR3 has 13 amino acids. The V end was cut by 6 bases, the J end by 5 bases, with 13 bases between. The chain's CDR3 is CASRDTGGYGYTF. The CDR3 DNA reads TGTGCCAGCAGGGACACGGGCGGTTATGGCTACACCTTC.

J is TRBJ2-7 and V is TRBV27; TRBD2 is a possible D gene (6 bases). Germline V lookup: CDR1 MNHEY, CDR2 SMNVEV (reference sequence). This CDR3 has 13 residues. V was clipped by 6 bases and J by 2 bases, with 11 bases between them. The CDR3 region is CASSRGRAYEQYF. DNA for the CDR3: TGTGCCAGCAGCCGGGGGAGAGCCTACGAGCAGTACTTC.

The CDR3 sequence is CASSLGQASIDTQYF. CDR3 nucleotide sequence: TGTGCCAGCAGCTTAGGACAGGCCAGTATAGATACGCAGTATTTT. The rearrangement uses TRBV11-3 and TRBJ2-3, with D possibly TRBD1 on 6 matching bases. The CDR3 extends over 15 amino acids. The germline CDR1 and CDR2 sequences are SGHNT and YENEEA. V was clipped by 1 base and J by 5 bases, with 13 bases between them.

This clonotype appeared a few times. This chain joins TRBV7-8 and TRBJ2-3; D is uncertain. CDR3 size: 15 residues. Germline CDR1 SGHVS, CDR2 FQNEAQ. The V gene lost 4 bases and the J gene lost 0 bases, with 11 bases spanning the gap. The CDR3 sequence: CASSYTVFSTDTQYF. The CDR3 DNA sequence: TGTGCCAGCAGCTATACAGTGTTTAGCACAGATACGCAGTATTTT.

This clonotype was observed a few times. The rearrangement links TRBV7-2 to TRBJ2-7; D is unresolved. Germline CDR1 is SGHTA and CDR2 is FQGNSA. CDR3 length equals 13 residues. V was shortened by 5 bases and J by 4 bases, with 12 bases between the two germline ends. The CDR3 reads CASSLQEGYEQYV. The CDR3 DNA sequence: TGTGCCAGCAGCCTCCAGGAAGGTTACGAGCAGTACGTC.

This clonotype was recorded at least ten times. This sequence joins TRBV7-2 and TRBJ2-2; D is undetermined. Germline CDR1 is SGHTA and CDR2 is FQGNSA. The CDR3 length is 14 residues. V shed 1 base and J shed 4 bases, with 7 bases lying between them. CDR3 sequence: CASSLEYGTGELFF. Here the CDR3 DNA reads TGTGCCAGCAGCTTAGAGTACGGCACCGGGGAGCTGTTTTTT.

The rearrangement links TRBV6-6 to TRBJ2-7, with 8 bases matching TRBD1. Germline values: CDR1 MNHNY, CDR2 SVGAGI (reference sequence). After removal of 0 bases from V and 4 bases from J, the junction contained 8 bases not matched to a gene. The CDR3 is made up of 16 amino acids. Here the CDR3 DNA reads TGTGCCAGCAGTTACTCGATCCCAGGACAGGGTTACGAGCAGTACGTC. Translation: CASSYSIPGQGYEQYV.

This clonotype was counted a few times. The chain links TRBV14 to TRBJ1-1; maybe TRBD1 (5 bases). The ends were cut back, 0 bases at V and 5 bases at J, with 13 bases in the middle. The CDR3 is 15 residues long. Germline V gene data show CDR1 as SGHDN and CDR2 as FVKESK. The CDR3 sequence is CASSQDIGASTEAFF. CDR3 DNA: TGTGCCAGCAGCCAAGATATAGGGGCGAGTACTGAAGCTTTCTTT. The full variable domain, its missing parts supplied by reference TRBV14 and TRBJ1-1, is EAGVTQFPSHSVIEKGQTVTLRCDPISGHDNLYWYRRVMGKEIKFLLHFVKESKQDESGMPNNRFLAERTGGTYSTLKVQPAELEDSGVYFCASSQDIGASTEAFFGQGTRLTVV.

The rearrangement uses TRBV6-2 or TRBV6-3 and TRBJ2-1; 13 bases match TRBD2. The germline CDR1 and CDR2 sequences are MNHEY and SVGEGT. Trimming cost V 8 bases and J 10 bases; bases outside gene matches: 11. This CDR3 is 15 amino acids long. This CDR3 reads CASGGTSGAGGEQFF. Here the CDR3 DNA reads TGTGCCAGCGGCGGGACTAGCGGGGCCGGGGGGGAGCAGTTCTTC.

This clonotype was observed a handful of times. This chain uses TRBV19 with TRBJ1-1, with 9 bases lining up with TRBD1. Germline V gene lookup returns CDR1 LNHDA and CDR2 SQIVND (reference sequence). The J segment lost 5 bases and the V segment lost 10 bases, leaving 5 bases of the junction unmatched. The length of the CDR3 is 12 residues. Here the CDR3 DNA reads TGTGCCACGGTACAGGGGGCGACTGAAGCTTTCTTT. Encoded protein: CATVQGATEAFF.

Here the CDR3 DNA reads TGTGCCAGCAGCTATCGAGGGCCATTCTCTGGGGCCAACGTCCTGACTTTC. Its protein is CASSYRGPFSGANVLTF. The gene calls are TRBV13 and TRBJ2-6; D is perhaps TRBD2 (5 bases). This CDR3 is 17 amino acids long. Germline V gene sequence: CDR1 PRHDT, CDR2 FYEKMQ (reference sequence). Deletions cut 4 bases from V and 0 bases from J, with 13 bases between.

V gene TRBV2 combines with J gene TRBJ2-7; 7 bases align to TRBD2. This CDR3 contains 11 residues. Germline CDR1 and CDR2: SNHLY and FYNNEI. Trimming cost V 7 bases and J 5 bases; bases outside gene matches: 2. DNA for the CDR3: TGTGCCAGCATTGGGACTAACGAGCAGTACTTC. The encoded protein is CASIGTNEQYF.

The rearrangement joins TRBV7-8 to TRBJ1-1; perhaps TRBD1 as D (6 bases). Germline loops: CDR1 SGHVS, CDR2 FQNEAQ. V was shortened by 5 bases and J by 0 bases, with 13 bases between the two germline ends. CDR3 length: 15 amino acids. The CDR3 sequence: CASSPDSFLNTEAFF. CDR3 DNA: TGTGCCAGCAGCCCGGACAGTTTTCTGAACACTGAAGCTTTCTTT.

The sample holds a few counts of this clonotype. The chain uses TRBV6-2 or TRBV6-3 and TRBJ2-7; D perhaps matches TRBD2 (6 bases). This CDR3 region has 15 residues. The germline gives CDR1 MNHEY, CDR2 SVGEGT. V lost 6 bases, J lost 5 bases, and 20 bases lay in between. The CDR3 DNA sequence: TGTGCCAGCAGCCCCCGAGTAGGCTGGAGGGACGAGCAGTACGTC. As protein: CASSPRVGWRDEQYV.

V is TRBV12-3 or TRBV12-4 and J is TRBJ1-2; TRBD1 aligns across 8 bases. The CDR3 spans 15 residues. V was pared by 6 bases and J by 2 bases, with 8 bases of the junction left unmatched. The CDR3 sequence: CASSLSGGQNYGYTF. The CDR3 DNA is TGTGCCAGCAGCCTGTCAGGGGGCCAAAACTATGGCTACACCTTC.

This chain joins TRBV15 and TRBJ2-3, with 10 bases lining up with TRBD2. Trimming took 5 bases from V and 4 from J; bases not matched to a gene: 3. The CDR3 loop spans 14 amino acids. The germline gives CDR1 LNHNV, CDR2 YYDKDF (reference sequence). The CDR3 reads CATSLAGGPDTQYF. The DNA of the CDR3 is TGTGCCACCAGCTTAGCGGGGGGCCCAGATACGCAGTATTTT.

The V and J genes are TRBV6-8 and TRBJ1-5; D perhaps matches TRBD1 (6 bases). CDR1 is MNHGY, CDR2 SAAAGT, per germline. This CDR3 comprises 15 residues. V lost 4 bases to trimming and J lost 4 bases, with 14 bases between them. CDR3 sequence: CASSSGTWGNQPQHF. CDR3 DNA: TGTGCCAGCAGTTCCGGGACATGGGGGAATCAGCCCCAGCATTTT.

The V and J genes are TRBV11-2 and TRBJ1-1; D remains unclear. From germline, CDR1 is SGHAT and CDR2 FQNNGV. This CDR3 has 15 residues. Trimming took 1 base from V and 5 from J, leaving 14 bases between them. The DNA for the CDR3 is TGTGCCAGCAGCTTAGGGGCCGGAGGTCCGACTGAAGCTTTCTTT. Its protein is CASSLGAGGPTEAFF.

This sequence joins TRBV27 and TRBJ1-2; D not certain. With 5 bases removed from V and 5 bases from J, the gap between germline ends came to 12 bases. This CDR3 is built from 13 residues. Looked up from germline, CDR1 is MNHEY and CDR2 is SMNVEV (reference sequence). The CDR3 nucleotides read TGTGCCAGCAGTCCCGGGCCAGCGTATGGCTACACCTTC. The encoded protein is CASSPGPAYGYTF.

The table lists this clonotype with many counts. The V and J genes are TRBV7-2 and TRBJ2-2; D may be TRBD2 (5 bases). Trimming removed 5 bases from V and 4 bases from J, with 8 bases in between. This CDR3 comprises 13 residues. CDR1 is SGHTA, CDR2 FQGNSA, per germline. CDR3 sequence reads: CASSRTSTGELFF. The CDR3, as DNA: TGTGCCAGCAGCAGAACTAGCACCGGGGAGCTGTTTTTT. The full variable domain, completed using reference TRBV7-2 and TRBJ2-2, is GAGVSQSPSNKVTEKGKDVELRCDPISGHTALYWYRQSLGQGLEFLIYFQGNSAPDKSGLPSDRFSAERTGGSVSTLTIQRTQQEDSAVYLCASSRTSTGELFFGEGSRLTVL.

Note on this clonotype: Likely a read error: the CDR3 ends without its conserved phenylalanine or tryptophan. J is TRBJ1-5 and V is TRBV6-2 or TRBV6-3; tentative D call: TRBD1 (6 bases). The V gene lost 7 bases and the J gene lost 0 bases, with 10 bases spanning the gap. Germline V gene data show CDR1 as MNHEY and CDR2 as SVGEGT. There are 14 residues in the CDR3. CDR3 in amino acids: CASTDSYSNQPQHS. The DNA of the CDR3 is TGTGCCAGCACGGACAGTTATAGCAATCAGCCCCAGCATTCT.

The chain is built from TRBV18 and TRBJ2-3; no reliable D call. The CDR3 has 17 amino acids. The V gene's germline CDR1 is KGHSH and CDR2 LQKENI. V gave up 3 bases and J gave up 0 bases, with 16 bases separating them. The chain's CDR3 is CASSPEIAKRSTDTQYF. In DNA, the CDR3 is TGTGCCAGCTCACCTGAAATAGCTAAAAGGAGCACAGATACGCAGTATTTT.

This clonotype was observed a few times. One junction end disagrees with the germline gene, perhaps due to a read error. The genes are TRBV5-6 and TRBJ1-1; 8 positions agree with TRBD1. The CDR3 spans 14 residues. The V gene's germline CDR1 is SGHDT and CDR2 YYEEEE. The CDR3 is CASSLGTGRAEAFF. As DNA, the CDR3 is TGTGCCAGCAGCTTGGGGACAGGGCGAGCTGAGGCTTTCTTT.

This chain connects TRBV20-1 to TRBJ1-5; D might be TRBD1 (5 bases). Germline V gives CDR1 DFQATT, CDR2 SNEGSKA (reference sequence). V shed 5 bases and J shed 1 base, with 12 bases lying between them. CDR3 size: 14 residues. The DNA of the CDR3 is TGCAGTGCTGCAGGGTTTAAAAGCAATCAGCCCCAGCATTTT. This gives the protein CSAAGFKSNQPQHF.

This clonotype was seen repeatedly, ten times or more. The chain couples TRBV7-2 to TRBJ1-2; no firm D call. Germline V lookup: CDR1 SGHTA, CDR2 FQGNSA. This CDR3 contains 16 residues. Trimming stripped 0 bases from V and 0 bases from J, with 11 bases between. The CDR3 DNA reads as TGTGCCAGCAGCTTAGCGGGCGGAAATCCTAACTATGGCTACACCTTC. As protein: CASSLAGGNPNYGYTF. Variable domain in full (rest from reference TRBV7-2 and TRBJ1-2): GAGVSQSPSNKVTEKGKDVELRCDPISGHTALYWYRQSLGQGLEFLIYFQGNSAPDKSGLPSDRFSAERTGGSVSTLTIQRTQQEDSAVYLCASSLAGGNPNYGYTFGSGTRLTVV.

This sequence joins TRBV24-1 and TRBJ1-2; 8 positions agree with TRBD1. V dropped 0 bases and J dropped 3; count of bases not matched to a gene: 2. Germline V lookup: CDR1 KGHDR, CDR2 SFDVKD. The CDR3 consists of 15 residues. The CDR3 DNA follows: TGTGCCACCAGTGATTTGGTACAGGGGGACTATGGCTACACCTTC. Its protein is CATSDLVQGDYGYTF.

Turning to this clonotype: One junction end disagrees with the germline gene, perhaps due to a read error. The chain links TRBV7-9 to TRBJ2-5; D is uncertain. In germline, CDR1 is SEHNR, CDR2 FQNEAQ (reference sequence). CDR3 length: 15 residues. CDR3 amino acids: CASSLARRNQEAQYF. Written as DNA, the CDR3 is TGTGCCAGCAGCTTAGCGAGAAGGAATCAAGAGGCCCAGTACTTC.